This TCR beta chain derives from a study of T and B cells in COVID-19 patients. Findings and limits, study-wide: Few blood samples existed from mildly ill patients during symptoms or early in severe cases. Active COVID-19 showed highly clonal TRB repertoires; recovery showed diversity and richness above healthy donors. Patients with COVID-19 reportedly showed strongly skewed T cell receptor beta variable and joining gene usage.

This CDR3 has 15 amino acids. Germline CDR1 reads MNHNY; CDR2 reads SVGAGI (reference sequence). The J segment lost 8 bases and the V segment lost 7 bases, leaving 16 bases of the junction unmatched. On this clonotype: The target antigen is unknown.

BIOMED2 TRB-A/B primer pools were used in multiplex TRB PCR. Via MiXCR, TCRdb re-called the multiplex PCR reads, giving one row per CDR3 protein. The sample comprises tens of thousands of distinct CDR3 sequences, 32% of which are singletons, and about 1.5% rests with the top ten. From blood, roughly 220-550 ng of genomic DNA served as TRB template. Sequencing was done on a sample of blood. The chain is built from TRBV6-6 and TRBJ1-2; 7 positions match TRBD1. This clonotype was sampled from a human donor who had recovered from COVID-19. The CDR3 nucleotides read TGTGCCAGCACCTTCGCCAGACAGGGAATCCGCGGCTACACCTTC. Residues: CASTFARQGIRGYTF.